The next 20 T cell receptor beta chains were all read from a single sample in a study of cytomegalovirus exposure and HLA in healthy donors. PCR was performed using 60 Vbeta and 13 Jbeta primers. Here immunoSEQ multiplex PCR was the method, and the copy in TCRdb shows in-frame clones only, minus some. The sample includes some 170,000 clones, about three quarters of them seen just once. Sequencing was done on a sample of PBMCs. These receptors were collected from a man aged 35-49 years in good health and CMV-seropositive.

This clone occurred a few times. The genes are TRBV5-1 and TRBJ1-3, with D perhaps TRBD1 (5 bases). The CDR3 contains 16 residues. V was clipped by 0 bases and J by 0 bases, with 10 bases between them. In germline, CDR1 is SGHRS, CDR2 YFSETQ. The CDR3 DNA reads as TGCGCCAGCAGCTTGGGCGGGACGCACTCTGGAAACACCATATATTTT. Its translation: CASSLGGTHSGNTIYF.

Written as DNA, the CDR3 is TGTGCCAGCAGCCCCCCCGGGAGACTGGGCACTGAAGCTTTCTTT. Amino acid sequence: CASSPPGRLGTEAFF. The rearrangement links TRBV9 to TRBJ1-1; D is unresolved. Germline CDR1 reads SGDLS; CDR2 reads YYNGEE. V was trimmed by 4 bases and J by 4 bases, leaving 17 bases between them. The CDR3 totals 15 residues. The variable domain in full, completed from reference TRBV9 and TRBJ1-1, reads DSGVTQTPKHLITATGQRVTLRCSPRSGDLSVYWYQQSLDQGLQFLIQYYNGEERAKGNILERFSAQQFPDLHSELNLSSLELGDSALYFCASSPPGRLGTEAFFGQGTRLTVV.

The chain links TRBV5-1 to TRBJ2-3; possible D gene TRBD2, 6 bases. Trimming took 5 bases from V and 5 from J, leaving 9 bases between them. Per germline, CDR1 SGHRS and CDR2 YFSETQ. This CDR3 is 12 amino acids long. CDR3 amino acids: CASRDSGDTQYF. CDR3 DNA: TGCGCCAGCAGGGATAGCGGAGATACGCAGTATTTT.

The chain couples TRBV7-8 to TRBJ2-5; D gene ambiguous. The assigned J gene may be wrong: the sequence end matches TRBJ2-7 better. Looked up from germline, CDR1 is SGHVS and CDR2 is FQNEAQ. The CDR3 is 12 amino acids. CDR3 sequence: CASSLNHYEQYF. The CDR3 DNA reads TGTGCCAGCAGCTTAAACCATTACGAGCAGTACTTC.

The CDR3 DNA follows: TGTGCCAGCGGGAAAGGACAGGCCGACACTGAAGCTTTCTTT. Protein product: CASGKGQADTEAFF. The chain has TRBV5-4 and TRBJ1-1; 7 bases map to TRBD1. The germline gives CDR1 SGHNT, CDR2 YYREEE (reference sequence). This CDR3 spans 14 amino acids. Germline trimming cut 7 bases from V and 3 bases from J; bases unmatched to any gene: 9.

The genes are TRBV12-5 and TRBJ1-2; 10 bases map to TRBD1. V dropped 6 bases and J dropped 4; count of bases not matched to a gene: 5. The CDR3 is made up of 14 amino acids. Germline V gives CDR1 LGHNT, CDR2 FRNRAP. The CDR3 region has the DNA TGTGCTAGTGGACTAGACAGGGGGCTCTATGGCTACACCTTC. Translation gives CASGLDRGLYGYTF.

The chain has TRBV5-6 and TRBJ1-5; 8 bases align to TRBD1. CDR1 is SGHDT and CDR2 is YYEEEE in the germline V gene. CDR3 length: 17 residues. Losses at the gene ends were 4 bases for V and 5 bases for J; bases not matched to a gene: 14. This chain's CDR3 is CASSQLLETGAYQPQHF. CDR3 bases: TGTGCCAGCAGCCAACTATTAGAGACAGGGGCCTATCAGCCCCAGCATTTT. Using reference TRBV5-6 and TRBJ1-5 for the parts outside the CDR3, the full variable domain is DAGVTQSPTHLIKTRGQQVTLRCSPKSGHDTVSWYQQALGQGPQFIFQYYEEEERQRGNFPDRFSGHQFPNYSSELNVNALLLGDSALYLCASSQLLETGAYQPQHFGDGTRLSIL.

This clone was seen only a few times. This rearrangement joins TRBV15 to TRBJ1-1; possibly TRBD1 for D (5 bases). Germline-derived CDR1 and CDR2 are LNHNV and YYDKDF (reference sequence). This CDR3 region has 16 residues. With 4 bases removed from V and 5 bases from J, the gap between germline ends came to 20 bases. The CDR3 protein is CATSIWVGPGGTEAFF. In DNA, the CDR3 is TGTGCCACCAGCATCTGGGTGGGGCCCGGGGGGACTGAAGCTTTCTTT. Combining the CDR3 with reference TRBV15 and TRBJ1-1 gives the whole variable domain DAMVIQNPRYQVTQFGKPVTLSCSQTLNHNVMYWYQQKSSQAPKLLFHYYDKDFNNEADTPDNFQSRRPNTSFCFLDIRSPGLGDTAMYLCATSIWVGPGGTEAFFGQGTRLTVV.

The chain recombines TRBV6-5 with TRBJ2-1; possible D gene TRBD1, 5 bases. The V gene lost 4 bases and the J gene lost 6 bases, with 7 bases spanning the gap. The CDR3 extends over 12 amino acids. Germline CDR1 MNHEY, CDR2 SVGAGI. This CDR3 is CASSFQGNEQFF. The CDR3 DNA reads TGTGCCAGCAGTTTTCAGGGCAATGAGCAGTTCTTC.

The table lists this clone with a few counts. This chain joins TRBV11-2 and TRBJ2-7, with a possible D match to TRBD2 (5 bases). CDR1 is SGHAT and CDR2 is FQNNGV in the germline V gene. The V gene lost 7 bases and the J gene lost 5 bases, with 24 bases spanning the gap. CDR3 size: 16 residues. The CDR3 region is CASTPSRDPSANEQYF. The CDR3 DNA is TGTGCCAGCACCCCCTCCCGGGATCCCTCGGCAAACGAGCAGTACTTC.

This rearrangement joins TRBV7-8 to TRBJ2-3; 11 bases fit TRBD1. Trimming removed 7 bases from V and 3 bases from J; junction bases left unmatched: 9. The length of the CDR3 is 16 residues. Germline loops: CDR1 SGHVS, CDR2 FQNEAQ. Here the CDR3 DNA reads TGTGCCAGCACCCCTTGGGACAGGGGGTTGACAGATACGCAGTATTTT. Residues: CASTPWDRGLTDTQYF. Complete variable domain (other parts from reference TRBV7-8 and TRBJ2-3): GAGVSQSPRYKVAKRGQDVALRCDPISGHVSLFWYQQALGQGPEFLTYFQNEAQLDKSGLPSDRFFAERPEGSVSTLKIQRTQQEDSAVYLCASTPWDRGLTDTQYFGPGTRLTVL.

The chain is built from TRBV5-1 and TRBJ2-1; D might be TRBD2 (5 bases). Germline CDR1 is SGHRS and CDR2 is YFSETQ. This CDR3 spans 16 amino acids. V was clipped by 3 bases and J by 4 bases, with 17 bases between them. The CDR3 DNA reads TGCGCCAGCAGCTCCTTTAGCGTGGCGAGGTACAATGAGCAGTTCTTC. Protein product: CASSSFSVARYNEQFF.

The V call is TRBV7-9, the J call TRBJ1-6; TRBD1 aligns across 7 bases. Trimming cost V 5 bases and J 4 bases; bases outside gene matches: 8. There are 16 residues in the CDR3. Germline CDR1 reads SEHNR; CDR2 reads FQNEAQ (reference sequence). CDR3 nucleotide sequence: TGTGCCAGCAGCCTAGGACAGGATCCTTATAATTCACCCCTCCACTTT. This sequence encodes CASSLGQDPYNSPLHF.

V and J are TRBV6-6 and TRBJ1-2; TRBD1 might be the D (5 bases). Germline CDR1 MNHNY, CDR2 SVGAGI (reference sequence). This CDR3 has 15 amino acids. The V end was cut by 2 bases, the J end by 5 bases, with 15 bases between. The CDR3 sequence is CASSYGSGLEYGYTF. The DNA for the CDR3 is TGTGCCAGCAGTTACGGGTCAGGGCTTGAATATGGCTACACCTTC.

V and J are TRBV6-6 and TRBJ1-2, with 7 nucleotides matching TRBD1. CDR1 and CDR2 (germline): MNHNY, SVGAGI (reference sequence). V was clipped by 2 bases and J by 6 bases; unmatched bases: 6. CDR3 length: 14 amino acids. CDR3 sequence (DNA): TGTGCCAGCAGTTACGTGGCCAGGGGGAATGGCTACACCTTC. Residues: CASSYVARGNGYTF.

The table lists this clone with a count of one. A read error may produce the germline difference seen at one junction end. The V gene is TRBV11-3, the J gene TRBJ2-6; D may be TRBD1 (5 bases). CDR3 length: 16 amino acids. Germline V lookup: CDR1 SGHNT, CDR2 YENEEA. DNA of the CDR3: TGTGCCAGCAGCTCGCCTTTTAGCTCTGGGGCCAACGGCCTGACTTTC. Its protein is CASSSPFSSGANGLTF.

The rearrangement uses TRBV13 and TRBJ2-5; D is perhaps TRBD2 (6 bases). V was pared by 5 bases and J by 4 bases, with 17 bases between. This CDR3 is 15 amino acids long. CDR1 and CDR2 (germline): PRHDT, FYEKMQ (reference sequence). The CDR3 reads CASSAEAGSGETQYF. The CDR3 region has the DNA TGTGCCAGCAGCGCCGAAGCAGGTAGCGGAGAGACCCAGTACTTC. Drawing the rest from reference TRBV13 and TRBJ2-5, the complete variable domain is AAGVIQSPRHLIKEKRETATLKCYPIPRHDTVYWYQQGPGQDPQFLISFYEKMQSDKGSIPDRFSAQQFSDYHSELNMSSLELGDSALYFCASSAEAGSGETQYFGPGTRLLVL.

The rearrangement uses TRBV19 and TRBJ2-1; TRBD2 matches at 7 bases. J lost 5 bases, V lost 10 bases, and 17 bases had no gene match. The CDR3 is made up of 16 amino acids. CDR1 and CDR2 (germline): LNHDA, SQIVND (reference sequence). The CDR3 nucleotides are TGTGCCACAAAGGCGGCTAGCGGATGGTCACACAATGAGCAGTTCTTC. The encoded protein is CATKAASGWSHNEQFF.

CDR3 region: CASSLETQGEAFF. CDR3 nucleotide sequence: TGTGCCAGCAGCCTGGAAACCCAGGGGGAAGCTTTCTTT. The chain combines TRBV5-6 with TRBJ1-1, with a possible D match to TRBD1 (6 bases). The germline V gene has CDR1 SGHDT and CDR2 YYEEEE. The germline V and J ends were trimmed by 4 bases and 8 bases, with 15 bases remaining between them. The CDR3 covers 13 residues. The full variable domain, completed using reference TRBV5-6 and TRBJ1-1, is DAGVTQSPTHLIKTRGQQVTLRCSPKSGHDTVSWYQQALGQGPQFIFQYYEEEERQRGNFPDRFSGHQFPNYSSELNVNALLLGDSALYLCASSLETQGEAFFGQGTRLTVV.

The gene calls are TRBV7-9 and TRBJ2-7; 9 nucleotides agree with TRBD2. The germline gives CDR1 SEHNR, CDR2 FQNEAQ (reference sequence). V lost 4 bases, J lost 2 bases, and 15 bases stayed unmatched. This CDR3 comprises 18 residues. CDR3 amino acids: CASSSRGRSGRPTYEQYF. The CDR3 bases are TGTGCCAGCAGCTCTAGGGGTAGGAGCGGGAGGCCCACCTACGAGCAGTACTTC. Together with reference TRBV7-9 and TRBJ2-7, the CDR3 gives the full variable domain: DTGVSQNPRHKITKRGQNVTFRCDPISEHNRLYWYRQTLGQGPEFLTYFQNEAQLEKSRLLSDRFSAERPKGSFSTLEIQRTEQGDSAMYLCASSSRGRSGRPTYEQYFGPGTRLTVT.